The clone carrying this T cell receptor beta chain was recorded at least ten times. Its antigen is undetermined. After constant-region reverse-primer amplification, full-length variable regions underwent semi-nested PCR with Nested Universal Primer A. TCRdb reprocessed the 5' RACE reads via MiXCR and lists one record per CDR3 protein. Among tens of thousands of distinct CDR3 sequences listed, less than 30% were seen once. Treg sorting used a CD4+CD25+CD127-/low gate. General study points: The larger cohort examined one V-J beta rearrangement, not whole repertoires. In terms of TCR gene usage, tumor memory CD4+ T cells clustered together with blood and lymph node memory CD4+ cells, as well as with lymph node naive CD4+ cells. Tumor Tregs overlapped most with tumor, then blood, naive CD4+ cells.

V lost 2 bases to trimming and J lost 4 bases, with 20 bases between them. CDR1 is MNHNY, CDR2 SVGAGI, per germline (reference sequence). The CDR3 extends over 17 amino acids. The sequenced sample was tumor-infiltrating Tregs sorted from the breast tumor. This chain links TRBV6-6 with TRBJ1-1; the D gene is possibly TRBD1 (5 bases). The receptor's source is a female donor with breast cancer. Here the CDR3 reads CASSYDNSGLGVTEAFF. The CDR3 nucleotides read TGTGCCAGCAGTTACGACAACTCTGGGCTGGGGGTCACTGAAGCTTTCTTT.